This T cell receptor beta chain comes out of a study of CD8 T cells in ankylosing spondylitis. Study-wide results and caveats: Seven to nine highly homologous variants made up a TCR beta motif that seemed to typify ankylosing spondylitis blood. Both synovial fluid and blood in reactive arthritis had previously been reported to carry some motif variants. Reported data indicate significant enrichment of disease-linked clones within matched ankylosing spondylitis synovial fluid.

This clonotype showed up just a few times. Antigen specificity is unknown. TCRdb passed the 5' RACE reads through MiXCR, listing each CDR3 protein once. The table lists 400,000 to 450,000 distinct CDR3 sequences, roughly 18% of them singletons. CDR3 length: 13 residues. Germline V lookup: CDR1 SQVTM, CDR2 ANQGSEA. Trimming took off 8 bases at V and 2 bases at J, with 15 bases between the two ends. The receptor comes from a male donor with ankylosing spondylitis. The V gene is TRBV29-1, the J gene TRBJ1-1; TRBD1 is a possible D gene (5 bases). What was sequenced was blood, either unsorted or a sorted T cell fraction (not recorded which). The CDR3 loop is CSSRGSLNTEAFF. CDR3 nucleotides: TGCAGCTCCCGGGGGTCCCTAAACACTGAAGCTTTCTTT.